The 25 T cell receptor beta chains below were found in one sample sequenced in a study of response to subunit inactivated influenza vaccine. TCRdb itself ran the RT-PCR reads through MiXCR, one entry per CDR3 protein. The sample yields roughly 670,000 distinct CDR3 sequences, 11% to 15% seen once. Sequenced here: PBMCs from blood, sampled 14 to 15 days before vaccination. The receptors derive from a man aged 50 to 59 who received an inactivated influenza vaccine.

This chain joins TRBV5-6 and TRBJ2-2; D is uncertain. The CDR3 is made up of 15 amino acids. V lost 5 bases, J lost 4 bases, and 15 bases lay in between. Germline values: CDR1 SGHDT, CDR2 YYEEEE. The CDR3 region has the DNA TGTGCCAGCAGGATCGGCACCCTATCCACCGGGGAGCTGTTTTTT. This sequence encodes CASRIGTLSTGELFF.

V gene TRBV6-1 combines with J gene TRBJ1-6, with 9 bases lining up with TRBD1. Germline CDR1 and CDR2: MNHNS and SASEGT. The CDR3 length is 14 residues. Germline trimming cut 6 bases from V and 7 bases from J; bases unmatched to any gene: 4. CDR3 sequence: CASRAGTGNSPLHF. The CDR3 DNA is TGTGCCAGCAGGGCCGGGACAGGGAATTCACCCCTCCACTTT.

This clonotype showed up just a few times. Here the CDR3 DNA reads TGTGCCAGCTCCCCTAGACAGACTCGTCAGGATGAGCAGTTCTTC. This encodes CASSPRQTRQDEQFF. The V call is TRBV18, the J call TRBJ2-1, with D possibly matching TRBD1 (5 bases). From germline, CDR1 is KGHSH and CDR2 LQKENI. This CDR3 comprises 15 residues. The ends were cut back, 6 bases at V and 8 bases at J, with 20 bases in the middle.

This clonotype was picked up a small number of times. The genes are TRBV29-1 and TRBJ1-2; D perhaps matches TRBD1 (5 bases). This CDR3 has 12 amino acids. Germline V gene sequence: CDR1 SQVTM, CDR2 ANQGSEA. Deletions cut 4 bases from V and 4 bases from J, with 10 bases between. The CDR3 nucleotides read TGCAGCGTTGCCCGGGACGGCTATGGCTACACCTTC. This gives the protein CSVARDGYGYTF.

This clonotype was counted a few times. The chain has TRBV6-5 and TRBJ2-2; D possibly corresponds to TRBD1 (5 bases). This CDR3 is built from 14 residues. Germline V gene lookup returns CDR1 MNHEY and CDR2 SVGAGI. The ends were cut back, 5 bases at V and 6 bases at J, with 13 bases in the middle. The CDR3 DNA is TGTGCCAGCAGTCACTTTAGGGGCGCCGGGGAGCTGTTTTTT. Its protein is CASSHFRGAGELFF.

DNA for the CDR3: TGCGCCAGCAGCCTAAACCGGGACAGCTCCTACGAGCAGTACTTC. Translated, it gives CASSLNRDSSYEQYF. The chain recombines TRBV4-3 with TRBJ2-7, with 7 nucleotides matching TRBD1. The length of the CDR3 is 15 residues. Germline V gene lookup returns CDR1 LGHNA and CDR2 YSLEER. With V trimmed by 4 bases and J by 0 bases, 6 bases remained unmatched.

This clonotype was seen ten or more times. This rearrangement joins TRBV6-6 to TRBJ2-1; D gene unclear. This CDR3 comprises 16 residues. From germline, CDR1 is MNHNY and CDR2 SVGAGI (reference sequence). V was pared by 0 bases and J by 4 bases, with 13 bases between. CDR3 sequence (DNA): TGTGCCAGCAGTTACTCTTCCGGCCTAACTTACAATGAGCAGTTCTTC. It yields the protein CASSYSSGLTYNEQFF.

This sequence joins TRBV5-6 and TRBJ1-1; possibly TRBD1 for D (5 bases). Trimming removed 3 bases at V and 5 bases at J, with 14 bases between. Looked up from germline, CDR1 is SGHDT and CDR2 is YYEEEE. The CDR3 is 14 amino acids. Written as DNA, the CDR3 is TGTGCCAGCAGCTCATCTCCGGGGCAAACTGAAGCTTTCTTT. Protein: CASSSSPGQTEAFF. Variable domain in full (rest from reference TRBV5-6 and TRBJ1-1): DAGVTQSPTHLIKTRGQQVTLRCSPKSGHDTVSWYQQALGQGPQFIFQYYEEEERQRGNFPDRFSGHQFPNYSSELNVNALLLGDSALYLCASSSSPGQTEAFFGQGTRLTVV.

A few counts support this clonotype. V usage is TRBV9 and J usage is TRBJ1-1; tentatively, D is TRBD1 (5 bases). V was clipped by 3 bases and J by 7 bases, with 13 bases between them. This CDR3 is built from 13 residues. Per germline, CDR1 SGDLS and CDR2 YYNGEE. This CDR3 is CASSGIPQGEAFF. The CDR3 region has the DNA TGTGCCAGCAGCGGGATACCTCAGGGTGAAGCTTTCTTT.

This clonotype was counted many times. The chain combines TRBV28 with TRBJ2-1; D uncertain. V was trimmed by 6 bases and J by 4 bases, leaving 16 bases between them. Germline values: CDR1 MDHEN, CDR2 SYDVKM. This CDR3 has 15 residues. CDR3 amino acids: CASSPDSSPYNEQFF. For the CDR3, the DNA is TGTGCCAGCAGCCCAGACTCCAGCCCTTACAATGAGCAGTTCTTC.

This clonotype was observed a few times. The chain joins TRBV7-7 to TRBJ2-3, with 9 bases fitting TRBD2. The CDR3 extends over 17 amino acids. Unmatched junction bases numbered 9, after V lost 1 base and J lost 4 bases. Looked up from germline, CDR1 is SSHAT and CDR2 is FNYEAQ (reference sequence). The DNA of the CDR3 is TGTGCCAGCAGCTTAGGCTGGGGACTAGCTTCGGCAGATACGCAGTATTTT. This encodes CASSLGWGLASADTQYF.

This clonotype was found many times. The rearrangement joins TRBV15 to TRBJ1-1; TRBD1 might be the D (5 bases). The CDR3 loop spans 14 amino acids. Trimming left V 0 bases short and J 5 bases short, with 10 bases between. Germline CDR1 reads LNHNV; CDR2 reads YYDKDF (reference sequence). The CDR3 sequence is CATSRDPGRTEAFF. The CDR3 DNA sequence: TGTGCCACCAGCAGAGATCCAGGGCGGACTGAAGCTTTCTTT.

There are many counts of this clonotype. This chain joins TRBV5-1 and TRBJ2-1; TRBD2 matches 7 bases. CDR1 is SGHRS and CDR2 is YFSETQ in the germline V gene. This CDR3 contains 16 residues. The ends lost 0 bases at V and 2 bases at J; junction bases unmatched: 5. The CDR3 region is CASSLGAGVAYNEQFF. Here the CDR3 DNA reads TGCGCCAGCAGCTTGGGGGCGGGGGTGGCCTACAATGAGCAGTTCTTC.

With regard to this clonotype: Relative to the germline gene, one junction end is altered; a read error may explain this. V is TRBV5-1 and J is TRBJ2-5; possibly TRBD1 or TRBD2 for D (5 bases each). The CDR3 runs 16 residues. CDR1 is SGHRS, CDR2 YFSETQ, per germline. CDR3 in amino acids: CTSSLTGIGDQETQYF. The DNA of the CDR3 is TGCACCAGCAGCCTGACCGGGATAGGGGACCAAGAGACCCAGTACTTC.

This clonotype occurred many times. J is TRBJ1-1 and V is TRBV7-9; 8 positions agree with TRBD1. The CDR3 covers 14 residues. J was trimmed by 6 bases and V by 6 bases; bases with no gene match: 9. Germline values: CDR1 SEHNR, CDR2 FQNEAQ (reference sequence). The CDR3 bases are TGTGCCAGCAGTTTTAGCGACAGGGGCGCTGAAGCTTTCTTT. Translation gives CASSFSDRGAEAFF. The full variable domain, its missing parts supplied by reference TRBV7-9 and TRBJ1-1, is DTGVSQNPRHKITKRGQNVTFRCDPISEHNRLYWYRQTLGQGPEFLTYFQNEAQLEKSRLLSDRFSAERPKGSFSTLEIQRTEQGDSAMYLCASSFSDRGAEAFFGQGTRLTVV.

The rearrangement uses TRBV19 and TRBJ2-2, with D unresolved. The germline V gene has CDR1 LNHDA and CDR2 SQIVND (reference sequence). The CDR3 runs 16 residues. With 7 bases removed from V and 0 bases from J, the gap between germline ends came to 15 bases. CDR3 sequence reads: CASTYGRLTNTGELFF. Written as DNA, the CDR3 is TGTGCCAGTACCTACGGAAGACTGACGAACACCGGGGAGCTGTTTTTT.

In its sample, this clonotype was seen a few times. The chain has TRBV11-2 and TRBJ2-3; weak D call: TRBD2 (5 bases). V lost 7 bases to trimming and J lost 5 bases, with 10 bases between them. The CDR3 loop spans 12 amino acids. In germline, CDR1 is SGHAT, CDR2 FQNNGV. CDR3 nucleotide sequence: TGTGCCAGCACCCCAGGAGGAGATACGCAGTATTTT. Protein: CASTPGGDTQYF.

This clonotype was seen only a few times. The V call is TRBV15, the J call TRBJ2-1; TRBD1 aligns across 7 bases. Germline V gives CDR1 LNHNV, CDR2 YYDKDF (reference sequence). V lost 4 bases, J lost 3 bases, and 3 bases stayed unmatched. The CDR3 spans 14 residues. CDR3 amino acids: CATSTRDSYNEQFF. CDR3 DNA sequence: TGTGCCACCAGCACACGGGACAGCTACAATGAGCAGTTCTTC.

This clonotype was observed a handful of times. The genes are TRBV28 and TRBJ1-5; D gene unclear. Germline V gene lookup returns CDR1 MDHEN and CDR2 SYDVKM. The CDR3 loop spans 15 amino acids. V lost 2 bases, J lost 0 bases, and 8 bases lay in between. This CDR3 reads CASSLGFLSNQPQHF. The CDR3, as DNA: TGTGCCAGCAGTTTAGGGTTCCTTAGCAATCAGCCCCAGCATTTT.

In this sample, this clonotype turned up many times. The V call is TRBV20-1, the J call TRBJ1-6, with 7 bases that match TRBD1. The CDR3 has 15 amino acids. V trimming: 3 bases; J trimming: 7 bases; junction bases outside the gene matches: 9. In germline, CDR1 is DFQATT, CDR2 SNEGSKA (reference sequence). CDR3 in DNA: TGCAGTGCTAGTCGGTCCAGGGGGTACAATTCACCCCTCCACTTT. Its translation is CSASRSRGYNSPLHF.

V gene TRBV12-3 or TRBV12-4 combines with J gene TRBJ2-5, with 16 bases fitting TRBD2. Trimming took 4 bases from V and 5 from J; bases not matched to a gene: 7. The CDR3 sequence is 17 residues long. CDR3 sequence reads: CASSSGTSGGAMETQYF. The CDR3 bases are TGTGCCAGCAGTTCCGGGACTAGCGGGGGGGCGATGGAGACCCAGTACTTC.

The V and J genes are TRBV4-2 and TRBJ2-3; D is unclear. CDR1 is LGHNA and CDR2 is YNFKEQ in the germline V gene. Trimming pared 0 bases from V and 4 bases from J, leaving 11 bases between. This CDR3 is built from 15 residues. The CDR3 coding sequence is TGTGCCAGCAGCCAAGAGGCAAACCGCCCAGATACGCAGTATTTT. It encodes CASSQEANRPDTQYF.

The genes are TRBV6-5 and TRBJ2-7, with 9 bases lining up with TRBD2. The CDR3 covers 11 residues. Germline CDR1 MNHEY, CDR2 SVGAGI. V dropped 8 bases and J dropped 6; count of bases not matched to a gene: 2. CDR3 coding DNA: TGTGCCAGCGGAGCGGGGGGCGAGCAGTACTTC. Translated, it gives CASGAGGEQYF.

This chain joins TRBV28 and TRBJ2-7; tentative D call: TRBD2 (5 bases). Germline V gene lookup returns CDR1 MDHEN and CDR2 SYDVKM. V was shortened by 5 bases and J by 5 bases, with 13 bases between the two germline ends. The CDR3 consists of 13 residues. The CDR3 region has the DNA TGTGCCAGCAGTCGCTCCGGGAACCACGAGCAGTACTTC. As protein: CASSRSGNHEQYF. Complete variable domain (other parts from reference TRBV28 and TRBJ2-7): DVKVTQSSRYLVKRTGEKVFLECVQDMDHENMFWYRQDPGLGLRLIYFSYDVKMKEKGDIPEGYSVSREKKERFSLILESASTNQTSMYLCASSRSGNHEQYFGPGTRLTVT.

CDR3 residues: CASSLFLDDGELFF. The DNA of the CDR3 is TGCGCCAGCAGCTTGTTCTTAGATGACGGGGAGCTGTTTTTT. The rearrangement uses TRBV5-1 and TRBJ2-2; no clear D gene. V dropped 1 base and J dropped 7 bases, with 11 bases sitting between them. CDR1 SGHRS and CDR2 YFSETQ come from the germline V gene. CDR3 length: 14 residues.